This TCR beta chain was recovered during a study of blood T cell repertoires in COVID-19. Trimming pared 6 bases from V and 8 bases from J, leaving 13 bases between. From germline, CDR1 is SNHLY and CDR2 FYNNEI. This CDR3 is 12 amino acids long. Some clones are missing from TCRdb's copy, which holds only in-frame ones; the method was immunoSEQ multiplex PCR. Of about 400,000 clones in the sample, around 84% were seen once. The J gene is TRBJ1-2, the V gene TRBV2, with a weak D call TRBD1 (5 bases). What was sequenced was peripheral blood. The TCR originated in a human donor in a cohort sampled during active COVID-19. The CDR3 protein is CASSLRVNGYTF. The CDR3 region has the DNA TGTGCCAGCAGCCTCAGGGTTAACGGCTACACCTTC.